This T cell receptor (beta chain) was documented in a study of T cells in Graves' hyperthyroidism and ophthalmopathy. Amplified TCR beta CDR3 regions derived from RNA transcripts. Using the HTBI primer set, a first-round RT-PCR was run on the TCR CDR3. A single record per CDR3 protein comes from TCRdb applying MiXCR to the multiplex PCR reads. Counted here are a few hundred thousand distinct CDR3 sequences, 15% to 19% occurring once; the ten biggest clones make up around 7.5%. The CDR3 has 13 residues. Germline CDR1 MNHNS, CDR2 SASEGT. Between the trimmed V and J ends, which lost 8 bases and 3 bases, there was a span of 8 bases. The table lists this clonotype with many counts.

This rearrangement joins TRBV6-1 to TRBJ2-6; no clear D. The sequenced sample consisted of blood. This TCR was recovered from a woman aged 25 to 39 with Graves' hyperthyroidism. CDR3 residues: CASLTFGANVLTF. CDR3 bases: TGTGCCAGCCTCACCTTTGGGGCCAACGTCCTGACTTTC.